One and the same sample provided the 21 T cell receptor beta chains below, sequenced in a study of blood T cell repertoires in COVID-19. Generated by immunoSEQ multiplex PCR, the TCRdb table keeps only in-frame clones and is missing some. Of 150,000 or so clones listed, roughly four fifths are singletons. The specimen sequenced was peripheral blood. These receptors originate from a man aged 55 to 70 with active or convalescent COVID-19.

The chain employs TRBV2 and TRBJ1-5; D is unclear. The CDR3 covers 15 residues. Trimming took 3 bases from V and 6 from J, leaving 15 bases between them. CDR1 is SNHLY, CDR2 FYNNEI, per germline. The CDR3 DNA follows: TGTGCCAGCAGTGAGAGGGCCCCCGGACGTCAGCCCCAGCATTTT. Protein sequence: CASSERAPGRQPQHF.

V and J are TRBV18 and TRBJ2-7, with D tentatively TRBD2 (5 bases). The CDR3 runs 14 residues. V was cut by 5 bases and J by 2 bases, with 13 bases left in between. Per the germline V gene, CDR1 is KGHSH and CDR2 is LQKENI. The CDR3 DNA reads TGTGCCAGCTCAACCTCCGACTACCCCTACGAGCAGTACTTC. It specifies CASSTSDYPYEQYF.

The chain links TRBV27 to TRBJ1-4, with D maybe TRBD1 (5 bases). This CDR3 region has 14 residues. V lost 3 bases to trimming and J lost 8 bases, with 13 bases between them. CDR1 and CDR2 (germline): MNHEY, SMNVEV (reference sequence). Here the CDR3 DNA reads TGTGCCAGCAGTTTCGGGGGTAAATTGGAAAAACTGTTTTTT. Translation: CASSFGGKLEKLFF.

This chain connects TRBV11-2 to TRBJ2-7; 9 bases agree with TRBD1. The CDR3 is 13 residues long. V gave up 4 bases and J gave up 6 bases; unmatched junction bases: 4. CDR1 and CDR2 (germline): SGHAT, FQNNGV. Here the CDR3 DNA reads TGTGCCAGCAGCTCGGACAGGGGAGGCGAGCAGTACTTC. Amino acid sequence: CASSSDRGGEQYF.

The chain combines TRBV27 with TRBJ1-6, with TRBD1 identical over 10 bases. This CDR3 region has 15 residues. The V gene's germline CDR1 is MNHEY and CDR2 SMNVEV (reference sequence). With 5 bases clipped from V and 7 bases from J, the junction kept 5 bases outside the gene matches. CDR3 DNA sequence: TGTGCCAGCAGTAGCCCGGGACAGGGGAATTCACCCCTCCACTTT. This translates into CASSSPGQGNSPLHF.

This clone came up a few times. This chain links TRBV5-1 with TRBJ1-1; no reliable D call. With 4 bases removed from V and 1 base from J, the gap between germline ends came to 11 bases. The CDR3 totals 14 residues. The germline gives CDR1 SGHRS, CDR2 YFSETQ. The CDR3 nucleotides are TGCGCCAGCAGCCTCTCGAGATCGAACACTGAAGCTTTCTTT. Protein sequence: CASSLSRSNTEAFF. The full variable domain, in which reference TRBV5-1 and TRBJ1-1 provide the parts outside the CDR3, is KAGVTQTPRYLIKTRGQQVTLSCSPISGHRSVSWYQQTPGQGLQFLFEYFSETQRNKGNFPGRFSGRQFSNSRSEMNVSTLELGDSALYLCASSLSRSNTEAFFGQGTRLTVV.

This clone was detected only once. CDR3 bases: TGTGCCAGCAGCTTGGGACCGAAGGGGGACCACTACATGAACACTGAAGCTTTCTTT. Amino acids: CASSLGPKGDHYMNTEAFF. The V call is TRBV5-6, the J call TRBJ1-1, with D possibly TRBD1 on 6 matching bases. CDR1 and CDR2 from the germline V gene are SGHDT and YYEEEE. The germline V and J ends were trimmed by 0 bases and 0 bases, with 21 bases remaining between them. This CDR3 spans 19 amino acids.

The rearrangement joins TRBV7-2 to TRBJ1-2; TRBD1 aligns across 8 bases. This CDR3 has 16 residues. V shed 1 base and J 4 bases; nucleotides not matched to a gene: 8. The germline CDR1 and CDR2 sequences are SGHTA and FQGNSA. The CDR3 DNA is TGTGCCAGCAGCTTAGTAGCAAGGACAGGGCTCTATGGCTACACCTTC. This translates into CASSLVARTGLYGYTF.

This sequence joins TRBV5-5 and TRBJ1-2; 7 bases map to TRBD1. The V segment lost 0 bases and the J segment 7 bases; nucleotides outside the gene matches: 12. Germline V gene sequence: CDR1 SGHKS, CDR2 YYEKEE (reference sequence). The CDR3 has 16 residues. In nucleotides, the CDR3 is TGTGCCAGCAGCTTGGGAACCGGGACAGCTGGAGGTGGCTACACCTTC. This translates into CASSLGTGTAGGGYTF. Combining the CDR3 with reference TRBV5-5 and TRBJ1-2 gives the whole variable domain DAGVTQSPTHLIKTRGQQVTLRCSPISGHKSVSWYQQVLGQGPQFIFQYYEKEERGRGNFPDRFSARQFPNYSSELNVNALLLGDSALYLCASSLGTGTAGGGYTFGSGTRLTVV.

This clone was found once. The chain recombines TRBV10-1 with TRBJ2-7; TRBD2 matches at 10 bases. The CDR3 sequence is 15 residues long. Germline V gene lookup returns CDR1 WNHNN and CDR2 SYGVQD (reference sequence). V was clipped by 3 bases and J by 1 base; unmatched bases: 3. The CDR3 sequence: CASSDPAGGSYEQYF. The CDR3 DNA is TGCGCCAGCAGTGACCCAGCGGGAGGGTCCTACGAGCAGTACTTC.

The chain carries TRBV28 and TRBJ1-1; D gene unclear. The CDR3 consists of 14 residues. V was pared by 2 bases and J by 1 base, with 8 bases between. Germline V gene sequence: CDR1 MDHEN, CDR2 SYDVKM. As DNA, the CDR3 is TGTGCCAGCAGTTTACCACAGAGGAACACTGAAGCTTTCTTT. Translated: CASSLPQRNTEAFF.

This clone turned up a few times. CDR3 amino acids: CASSLGASGRSDEQFF. The CDR3, as DNA: TGTGCCAGCAGCTTAGGGGCTAGCGGGAGGAGCGATGAGCAGTTCTTC. This chain connects TRBV11-3 to TRBJ2-1; TRBD2 aligns across 11 bases. CDR1 is SGHNT and CDR2 is YENEEA in the germline V gene. The ends lost 1 base at V and 8 bases at J; junction bases unmatched: 7. This CDR3 is 16 amino acids long.

This clone was seen once. DNA for the CDR3: TGTGCCAGCAGCCTCGGGGGGCGAGGCTACACCTTC. Translation: CASSLGGRGYTF. The chain recombines TRBV12-3 or TRBV12-4 with TRBJ1-2; tentatively, D is TRBD1 (6 bases). The CDR3 covers 12 residues. Trimming took off 6 bases at V and 8 bases at J, with 13 bases between the two ends.

The rearrangement links TRBV11-2 to TRBJ1-6; D uncertain. The CDR3 has 15 amino acids. CDR1 and CDR2 (germline): SGHAT, FQNNGV. V lost 1 base and J lost 9, with 13 bases in between. CDR3 in amino acids: CASSLVPGITSPLHF. The CDR3, as DNA: TGTGCCAGCAGCTTAGTTCCGGGGATAACTTCACCCCTCCACTTT.

The rearrangement links TRBV19 to TRBJ2-7, with D maybe TRBD1 (5 bases). The CDR3 has 14 residues. The germline CDR1 and CDR2 sequences are LNHDA and SQIVND (reference sequence). With 5 bases removed from V and 2 bases from J, the gap between germline ends came to 13 bases. CDR3 region: CASSPRSGPYEQYF. As DNA, the CDR3 is TGTGCCAGTAGTCCAAGGTCAGGGCCCTACGAGCAGTACTTC.

The genes are TRBV4-1 and TRBJ1-2, with no clear D. CDR1 MGHRA and CDR2 YSYEKL come from the germline V gene. The V and J ends lost 3 bases and 4 bases respectively, with 6 bases between them. The CDR3 has 12 amino acids. CDR3 sequence: CASSQTGYGYTF. Here the CDR3 DNA reads TGCGCCAGCAGCCAGACGGGCTATGGCTACACCTTC.

This clone has just a few counts. This sequence joins TRBV6-7 and TRBJ2-1; a possible D gene is TRBD2 (5 bases). TRBV6-7 is an ORF; its function is uncertain. The CDR3 runs to 15 residues. Trimming shortened V by 3 bases and J by 0 bases, and 9 bases separated the two germline ends. The CDR3 sequence is CASSYERISYNEQFF. CDR3 nucleotides: TGTGCCAGCAGTTATGAGCGGATCTCCTACAATGAGCAGTTCTTC.

This rearrangement joins TRBV10-1 to TRBJ2-3; 11 bases line up with TRBD2. This CDR3 region has 13 residues. The ends lost 5 bases at V and 6 bases at J; junction bases unmatched: 1. Germline CDR1 and CDR2: WNHNN and SYGVQD (reference sequence). CDR3 DNA: TGCGCCAGCAGTCTAGCGGGAGGTGATACGCAGTATTTT. Protein sequence: CASSLAGGDTQYF.

This chain connects TRBV7-7 to TRBJ1-3; D remains ambiguous. CDR3 length equals 14 residues. Germline V lookup: CDR1 SSHAT, CDR2 FNYEAQ (reference sequence). With 10 bases removed from V and 0 bases from J, the gap between germline ends came to 13 bases. The DNA of the CDR3 is TGTGCCACCTCAAACAAAGACTCTGGAAACACCATATATTTT. Protein: CATSNKDSGNTIYF.

This chain joins TRBV5-1 and TRBJ2-4; 10 nucleotides line up with TRBD2. Germline V gives CDR1 SGHRS, CDR2 YFSETQ. The CDR3 runs 15 residues. The J segment lost 5 bases and the V segment lost 4 bases, leaving 6 bases of the junction unmatched. Here the CDR3 reads CASSETGTSENIQYF. CDR3 coding DNA: TGCGCCAGCAGCGAGACCGGGACTAGCGAAAACATTCAGTACTTC.

This rearrangement joins TRBV5-1 to TRBJ2-3, with 9 bases matching TRBD2. This CDR3 has 15 residues. Germline values: CDR1 SGHRS, CDR2 YFSETQ. The V segment lost 0 bases and the J segment 6 bases; nucleotides outside the gene matches: 5. CDR3 amino acids: CASSLGNSGSDTQYF. The CDR3, as DNA: TGCGCCAGCAGCTTGGGTAATAGCGGGAGTGATACGCAGTATTTT.